The clone carrying this T cell receptor (beta chain) came up once. Its antigen is undetermined. The source of the sample is a study of cytomegalovirus exposure and HLA in healthy donors. Study background: There were fewer than 130 million unique TCR beta sequences, drawn from around 180 million T cells, in an earlier analysis. The study, taken as a whole, reports: A later analysis linked some 18,000 TCR beta sequences to HLA alleles at 0.05 false discovery rate. In an earlier analysis, productive rearrangement rates for most beta V segments clustered near 87% or 30%.

Primers for the PCR totalled 60 Vbeta and 13 Jbeta. Clones were read by immunoSEQ multiplex PCR, and TCRdb kept only the in-frame ones, dropping some. The sample carries about 120,000 clones, roughly 87% recorded once. The V end lost 1 base, the J end lost 1 base, and 13 bases lay between the germline ends. The CDR3 has 16 amino acids. CDR1 SGHNT and CDR2 YENEEA come from the germline V gene. The sequence derives from a woman aged 18-29 years in good health and CMV-seronegative. The specimen sequenced was PBMCs. The chain has TRBV11-3 and TRBJ2-5, with TRBD1 as a possible D gene (5 bases). The CDR3 loop is CASSLAGEGVQETQYF. In DNA, the CDR3 is TGTGCCAGCAGCTTAGCTGGGGAAGGGGTCCAAGAGACCCAGTACTTC.